This T cell receptor (beta chain) is from a study of shared clonotypes between healthy human individuals. Findings and caveats of the study: Despite large depth, sorted-subset datasets appeared incompletely sequenced.

Study processing details: Filtering was not the same, since immunoSEQ gave junction-only sequences without quality scores. Here immunoSEQ multiplex PCR was the method, and the copy in TCRdb shows in-frame clones only, minus some. That table supplies the V and J calls and clone size; D and trimming were determined from the DNA. Among a few million clones listed, 90% to 95% were seen once. The CDR3 sequence is 13 residues long. J was trimmed by 2 bases and V by 7 bases; bases with no gene match: 5. CDR1 and CDR2 from the germline V gene are MNHNS and SASEGT. This clone has only one observation. What it binds is unknown. Other DNA sequences within the sample encode an identical CDR3.

The sequence derives from a man between 18 and 29 years old in good health. The specimen sequenced was naive CD4+ T cells sorted from blood. Specified subset: CD45RA+ positively selected. The gene calls are TRBV6-1 and TRBJ2-7, with TRBD1 matching over 7 bases. In nucleotides, the CDR3 is TGTGCCAGCAATACCGGGACAGCCTACGAGCAGTACTTC. Translation: CASNTGTAYEQYF.